The clone carrying this T cell receptor beta chain occurred a few times. TCRdb reprocessed the reads via MiXCR and lists one record per CDR3 protein. The sample holds nearly 30,000 distinct CDR3 sequences; under 20% are singletons and the top ten take about 3.5%. This CDR3 spans 12 amino acids. V lost 1 base and J lost 3, with 7 bases in between. Germline assignment: CDR1 GTSNPN and CDR2 SVGIG (reference sequence). The entry originates in a study of patients with pleural tuberculosis. The clonotype was recovered from a human donor with pleural tuberculosis. Sequenced material: peripheral blood. The chain employs TRBV30 and TRBJ2-7; no definite D call. CDR3 sequence: CAWSGHYYEQYF. The CDR3 bases are TGTGCCTGGAGTGGACATTACTACGAGCAGTACTTC.